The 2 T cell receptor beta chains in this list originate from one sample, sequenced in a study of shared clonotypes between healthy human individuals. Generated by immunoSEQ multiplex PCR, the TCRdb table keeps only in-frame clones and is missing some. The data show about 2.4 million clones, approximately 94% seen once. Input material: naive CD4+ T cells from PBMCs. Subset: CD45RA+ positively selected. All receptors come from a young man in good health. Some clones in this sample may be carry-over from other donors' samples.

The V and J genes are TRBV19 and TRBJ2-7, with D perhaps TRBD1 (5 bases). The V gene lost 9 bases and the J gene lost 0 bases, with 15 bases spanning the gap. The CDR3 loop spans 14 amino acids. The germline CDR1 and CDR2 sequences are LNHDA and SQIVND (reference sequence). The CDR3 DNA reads TGTGCCAGCACCATATCACAGGACTCCTACGAGCAGTACTTC. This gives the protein CASTISQDSYEQYF.

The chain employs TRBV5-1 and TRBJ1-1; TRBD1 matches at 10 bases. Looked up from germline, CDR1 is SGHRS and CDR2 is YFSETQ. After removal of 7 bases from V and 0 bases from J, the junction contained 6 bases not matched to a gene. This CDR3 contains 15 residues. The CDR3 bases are TGCGCCAGCGGACAGGGGGGGAGCATGAACACTGAAGCTTTCTTT. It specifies CASGQGGSMNTEAFF.